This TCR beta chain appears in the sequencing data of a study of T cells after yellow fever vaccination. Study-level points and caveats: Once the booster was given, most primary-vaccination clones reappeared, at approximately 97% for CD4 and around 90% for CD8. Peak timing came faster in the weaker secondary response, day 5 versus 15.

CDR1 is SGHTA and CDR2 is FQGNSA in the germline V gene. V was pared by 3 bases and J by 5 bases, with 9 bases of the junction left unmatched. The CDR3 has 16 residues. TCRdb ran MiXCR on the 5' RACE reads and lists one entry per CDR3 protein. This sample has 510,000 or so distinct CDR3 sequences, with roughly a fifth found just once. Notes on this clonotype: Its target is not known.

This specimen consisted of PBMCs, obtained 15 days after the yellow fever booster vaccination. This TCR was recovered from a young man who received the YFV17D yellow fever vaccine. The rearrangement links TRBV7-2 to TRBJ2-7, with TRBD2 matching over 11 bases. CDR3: CASSFESGLAAHEQYF. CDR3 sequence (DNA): TGTGCCAGCAGCTTTGAATCGGGACTAGCGGCCCACGAGCAGTACTTC.